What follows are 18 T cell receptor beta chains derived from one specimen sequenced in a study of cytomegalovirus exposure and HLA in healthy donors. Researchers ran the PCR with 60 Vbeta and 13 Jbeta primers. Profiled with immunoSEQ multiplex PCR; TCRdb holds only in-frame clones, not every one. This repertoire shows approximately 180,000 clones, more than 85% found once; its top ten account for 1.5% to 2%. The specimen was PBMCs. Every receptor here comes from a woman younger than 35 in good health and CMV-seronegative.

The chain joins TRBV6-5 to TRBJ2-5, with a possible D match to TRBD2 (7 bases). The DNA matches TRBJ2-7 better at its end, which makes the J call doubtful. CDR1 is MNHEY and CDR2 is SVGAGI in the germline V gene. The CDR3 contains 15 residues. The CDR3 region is CASSYSRGGGYEQYF. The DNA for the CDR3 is TGTGCCAGCAGTTACTCAAGAGGGGGGGGCTACGAGCAGTACTTC.

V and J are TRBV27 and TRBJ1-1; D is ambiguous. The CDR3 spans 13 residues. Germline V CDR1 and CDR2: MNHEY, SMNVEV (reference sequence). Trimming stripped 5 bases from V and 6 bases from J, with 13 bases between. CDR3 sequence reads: CASSPAGFAEAFF. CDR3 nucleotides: TGTGCCAGCAGTCCGGCGGGATTTGCTGAAGCTTTCTTT.

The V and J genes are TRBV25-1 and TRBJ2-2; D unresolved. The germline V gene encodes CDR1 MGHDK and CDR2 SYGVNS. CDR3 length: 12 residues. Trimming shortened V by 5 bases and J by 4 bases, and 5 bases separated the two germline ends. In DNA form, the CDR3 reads TGTGCCAGCAGTCTCAGCACCGGGGAGCTGTTTTTT. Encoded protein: CASSLSTGELFF.

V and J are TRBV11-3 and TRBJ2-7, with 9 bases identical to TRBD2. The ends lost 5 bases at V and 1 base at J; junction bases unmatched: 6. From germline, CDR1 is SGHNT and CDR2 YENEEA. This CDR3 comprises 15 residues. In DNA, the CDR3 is TGTGCCAGCAGCCCTGGGGCGGGGGGGTCCTACGAGCAGTACTTC. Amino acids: CASSPGAGGSYEQYF.

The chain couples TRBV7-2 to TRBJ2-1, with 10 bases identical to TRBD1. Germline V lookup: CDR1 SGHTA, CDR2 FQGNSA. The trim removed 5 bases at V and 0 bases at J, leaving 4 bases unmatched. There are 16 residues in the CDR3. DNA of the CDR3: TGTGCCAGCAGCACCCGGACAGGGGGCTCCTACAATGAGCAGTTCTTC. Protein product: CASSTRTGGSYNEQFF.

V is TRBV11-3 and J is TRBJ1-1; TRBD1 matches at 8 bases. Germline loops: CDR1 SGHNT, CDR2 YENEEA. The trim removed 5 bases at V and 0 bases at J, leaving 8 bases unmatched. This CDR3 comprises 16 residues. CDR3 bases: TGTGCCAGCAGCCCGCGGGACAGGAGAATGAACACTGAAGCTTTCTTT. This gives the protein CASSPRDRRMNTEAFF.

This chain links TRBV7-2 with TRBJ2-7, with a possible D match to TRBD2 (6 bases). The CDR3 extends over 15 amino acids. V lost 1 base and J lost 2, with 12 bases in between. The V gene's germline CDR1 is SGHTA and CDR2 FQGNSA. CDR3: CASSLGGGDAYEQYF. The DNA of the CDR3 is TGTGCCAGCAGCTTAGGAGGCGGGGATGCCTACGAGCAGTACTTC. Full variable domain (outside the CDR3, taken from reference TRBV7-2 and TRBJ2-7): GAGVSQSPSNKVTEKGKDVELRCDPISGHTALYWYRQSLGQGLEFLIYFQGNSAPDKSGLPSDRFSAERTGGSVSTLTIQRTQQEDSAVYLCASSLGGGDAYEQYFGPGTRLTVT.

The chain's CDR3 is CATSRVLGASGTFLSRYNEQFF. CDR3 in DNA: TGTGCCACCAGCAGAGTCCTCGGGGCTAGCGGTACCTTCCTCTCTAGATACAATGAGCAGTTCTTC. The rearrangement uses TRBV15 and TRBJ2-1, with 7 bases lining up with TRBD2. The CDR3 consists of 22 residues. After removal of 1 base from V and 4 bases from J, the junction contained 25 bases not matched to a gene. The germline CDR1 and CDR2 sequences are LNHNV and YYDKDF (reference sequence).

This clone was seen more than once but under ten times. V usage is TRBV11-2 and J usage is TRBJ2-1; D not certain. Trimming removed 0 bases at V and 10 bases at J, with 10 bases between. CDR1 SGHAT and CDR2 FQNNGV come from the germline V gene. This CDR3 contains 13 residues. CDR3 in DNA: TGTGCCAGCAGCTTAGATGGAGCGCGGGAGCAGTTCTTC. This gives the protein CASSLDGAREQFF.

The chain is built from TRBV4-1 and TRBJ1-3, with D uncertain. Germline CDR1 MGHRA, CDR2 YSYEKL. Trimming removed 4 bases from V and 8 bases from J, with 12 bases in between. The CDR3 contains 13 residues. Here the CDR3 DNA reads TGCGCCAGCAGCCTAATACTCGGGGACACCATATATTTT. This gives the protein CASSLILGDTIYF.

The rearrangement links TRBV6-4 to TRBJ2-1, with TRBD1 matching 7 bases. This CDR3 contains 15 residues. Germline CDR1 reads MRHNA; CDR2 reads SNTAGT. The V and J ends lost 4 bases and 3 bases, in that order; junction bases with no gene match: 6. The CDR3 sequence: CASSGGTESYNEQFF. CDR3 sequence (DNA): TGTGCCAGCAGTGGGGGGACAGAGAGCTACAATGAGCAGTTCTTC.

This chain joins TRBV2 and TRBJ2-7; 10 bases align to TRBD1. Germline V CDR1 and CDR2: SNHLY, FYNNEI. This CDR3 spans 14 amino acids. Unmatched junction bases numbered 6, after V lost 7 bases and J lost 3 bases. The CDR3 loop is CASTPGTGDYEQYF. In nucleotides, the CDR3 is TGTGCCAGCACTCCCGGGACAGGGGACTACGAGCAGTACTTC.

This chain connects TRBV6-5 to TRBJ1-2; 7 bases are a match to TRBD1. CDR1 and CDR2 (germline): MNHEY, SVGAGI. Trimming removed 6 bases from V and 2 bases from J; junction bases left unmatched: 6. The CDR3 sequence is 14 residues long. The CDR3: CASRETGANYGYTF. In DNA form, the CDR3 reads TGTGCCAGCAGAGAAACAGGGGCCAACTATGGCTACACCTTC.

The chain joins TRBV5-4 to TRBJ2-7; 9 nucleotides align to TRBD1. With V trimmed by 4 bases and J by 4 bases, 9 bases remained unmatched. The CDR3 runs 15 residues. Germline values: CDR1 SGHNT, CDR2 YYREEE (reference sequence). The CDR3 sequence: CASSLRDRDIYEQYF. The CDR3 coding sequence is TGTGCCAGCAGCCTCCGGGACAGGGACATTTACGAGCAGTACTTC.

The CDR3 DNA reads TGTGCCAGCAGAGACCGGAGCTCCTATAATTCACCCCTCCACTTT. This encodes CASRDRSSYNSPLHF. V usage is TRBV6-5 and J usage is TRBJ1-6; no reliable D call. With 6 bases removed from V and 0 bases from J, the gap between germline ends came to 9 bases. Per germline, CDR1 MNHEY and CDR2 SVGAGI. There are 15 residues in the CDR3.

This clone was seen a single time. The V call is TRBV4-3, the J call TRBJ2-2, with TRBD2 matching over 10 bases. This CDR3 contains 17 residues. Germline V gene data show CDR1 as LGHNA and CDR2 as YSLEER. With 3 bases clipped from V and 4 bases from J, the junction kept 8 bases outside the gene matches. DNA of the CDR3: TGCGCCAGCAGCCAGTCGGGACTAGCGTTAGGCACCGGGGAGCTGTTTTTT. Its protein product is CASSQSGLALGTGELFF.

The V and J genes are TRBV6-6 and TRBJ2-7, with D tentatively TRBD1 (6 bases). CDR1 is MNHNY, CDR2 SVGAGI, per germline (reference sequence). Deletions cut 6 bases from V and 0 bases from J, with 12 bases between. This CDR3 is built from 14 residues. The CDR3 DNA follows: TGTGCCAGCAGATCGACAGGACTCTCCTACGAGCAGTACTTC. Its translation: CASRSTGLSYEQYF.

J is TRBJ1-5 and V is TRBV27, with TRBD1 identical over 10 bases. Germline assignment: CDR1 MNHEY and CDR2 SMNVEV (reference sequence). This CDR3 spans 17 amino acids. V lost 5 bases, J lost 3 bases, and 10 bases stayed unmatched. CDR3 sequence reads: CASSLTGQGLTNQPQHF. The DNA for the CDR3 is TGTGCCAGCAGTCTTACGGGACAGGGGCTAACCAATCAGCCCCAGCATTTT.